The 3 T cell receptor beta chains presented below share a single source sample, sequenced in a study of early T cells in non-severe SARS-CoV-2 infection. TCRdb processed the 5' RACE reads anew with MiXCR; each CDR3 protein has one entry. The repertoire holds about 67,000 distinct CDR3 sequences, with under 14% as singletons. The sequenced sample was whole blood. These TCRs come from an adult who was a healthcare worker with PCR-confirmed SARS-CoV-2 infection or an uninfected control (not recorded which).

The sample holds many counts of this clonotype. The chain uses TRBV19 and TRBJ2-1; 11 bases are a match to TRBD2. The germline V gene encodes CDR1 LNHDA and CDR2 SQIVND (reference sequence). Unmatched junction bases numbered 5, after V lost 0 bases and J lost 7 bases. The CDR3 has 16 amino acids. The CDR3 here is CASSIDWSSGRNEQFF. DNA of the CDR3: TGTGCCAGTAGTATAGATTGGTCTAGCGGGAGGAATGAGCAGTTCTTC. The full variable domain, rest sourced from reference TRBV19 and TRBJ2-1, is DGGITQSPKYLFRKEGQNVTLSCEQNLNHDAMYWYRQDPGQGLRLIYYSQIVNDFQKGDIAEGYSVSREKKESFPLTVTSAQKNPTAFYLCASSIDWSSGRNEQFFGPGTRLTVL.

This clonotype was detected ten times or more. The V gene is TRBV7-9, the J gene TRBJ2-1; no reliable D call. The CDR3 contains 15 residues. The germline CDR1 and CDR2 sequences are SEHNR and FQNEAQ (reference sequence). Trimming pared 1 base from V and 1 base from J, leaving 8 bases between. For the CDR3, the DNA is TGTGCCAGCAGCTTAGTGGGCAGTTCCTACAATGAGCAGTTCTTC. Protein: CASSLVGSSYNEQFF. The whole variable domain, remainder taken from reference TRBV7-9 and TRBJ2-1, is DTGVSQNPRHKITKRGQNVTFRCDPISEHNRLYWYRQTLGQGPEFLTYFQNEAQLEKSRLLSDRFSAERPKGSFSTLEIQRTEQGDSAMYLCASSLVGSSYNEQFFGPGTRLTVL.

The sample holds many counts of this clonotype. The chain couples TRBV7-6 to TRBJ2-7, with 7 bases fitting TRBD1. Germline V lookup: CDR1 SGHVS, CDR2 FNYEAQ. This CDR3 has 13 residues. V lost 5 bases to trimming and J lost 5 bases; unmatched junction nucleotides: 6. CDR3: CASSLRQGDEQYF. The CDR3 DNA follows: TGTGCCAGCAGCCTACGACAGGGCGACGAGCAGTACTTC.